This TCR beta chain was found in a study of T cells after yellow fever vaccination. Turning to the study itself: SMART-Seq v4 Ultra Low Input served to prepare low-cell-number fractions. Overall study findings and caveats: Re-detected after boosting: most primary clones, 96% of CD4 and less than 90% of CD8. It was a weaker secondary response, yet one that peaked faster, at day 5 versus 15. Abundant clonotypes from the bulk population could contaminate FACS-sorted repertoires.

From the 5' RACE reads, TCRdb called clonotypes with MiXCR, one entry per CDR3 protein. Among some 560,000 distinct CDR3 sequences, less than 20% were seen once, and the ten largest hold around 16%. The germline V and J ends were trimmed by 4 bases and 4 bases, with 20 bases remaining between them. CDR3 size: 16 residues. Germline CDR1 MGHRA, CDR2 YSYEKL. This clonotype was seen a handful of times. Its matching antigen is unknown. The chain uses TRBV4-1 and TRBJ2-7; weak D call: TRBD2 (7 bases). This sequence originates from a young man who received the YFV17D yellow fever vaccine. Material: PBMCs, obtained less than 6 days after the first yellow fever vaccination. CDR3 bases: TGCGCCAGCAGCCGCGTAGGGGGGACTACTCAATACGAGCAGTACTTC. It specifies CASSRVGGTTQYEQYF.